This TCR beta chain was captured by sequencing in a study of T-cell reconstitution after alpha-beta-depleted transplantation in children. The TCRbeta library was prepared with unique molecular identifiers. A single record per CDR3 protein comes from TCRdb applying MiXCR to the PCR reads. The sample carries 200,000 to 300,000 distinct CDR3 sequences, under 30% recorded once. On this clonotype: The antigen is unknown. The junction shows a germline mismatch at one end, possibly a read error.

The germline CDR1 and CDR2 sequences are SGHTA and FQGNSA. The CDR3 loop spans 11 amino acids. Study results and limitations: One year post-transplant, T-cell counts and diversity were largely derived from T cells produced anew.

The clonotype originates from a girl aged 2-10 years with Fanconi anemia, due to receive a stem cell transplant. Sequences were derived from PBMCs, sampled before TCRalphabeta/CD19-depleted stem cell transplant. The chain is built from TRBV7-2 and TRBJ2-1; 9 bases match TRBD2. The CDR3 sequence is CASSTGTSPLF. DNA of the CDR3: TGTGCCAGCAGCACCGGGACTAGCCCCCTATTC.